This record concerns one T cell receptor (beta chain) sequence. This clone appeared once. It lacks a known antigen. Base qualities are not recorded, but no much larger clone differs from it by a single base. These data originate in a study of CD8+ T cells in alopecia areata (dated by TCRdb to between 2018 and 2020). As for the study more broadly: Treated patients were enrolled in an open-label pilot trial of oral tofacitinib, 5 to 10 mg twice daily, for moderate-to-severe alopecia areata. Scalp tissue and sorted CD4+ and CD8+ peripheral blood T cells from patchy and totalis/universalis alopecia areata patients and from healthy controls were covered by human TCRbeta sequencing. immunoSEQ multiplex PCR using 35 Vbeta forward primers and 13 Jbeta reverse primers was used to amplify TCRbeta CDR3 regions. Tofacitinib was given for 6 to 18 months, followed by 6 months of follow-up off drug to assess delayed response and recurrence. In both human patients and the C3H/HeJ mouse model, the study applied high-throughput TCRbeta sequencing to look at T cell clonal expansion in alopecia areata. Patients on tofacitinib were biopsied at baseline and after 4 and 24 weeks of treatment, and several of the patients also had a later scalp biopsy. For the treated patients, the SALT score, which quantifies what percentage of scalp surface area is affected, served as the measure of disease severity. RNA was extracted with the PAXgene miRNA kit for fixed scalp, the miRNeasy kit for PBMCs, and the RNeasy kit for mouse skin. Scalp clonality was compared across normal scalp (n=4), patchy alopecia areata scalp (n=8), and alopecia totalis/universalis scalp (n=8). The full study reports these points: Because the treated cohort was small and included a single nonresponder, larger studies are needed to assess links between baseline CD8+ expansion and response. During tofacitinib treatment, many expanded lesional clones stuck around in both scalp and blood, and this persistence may partly explain why relapse happens after treatment is stopped. Scalp clonality and the number of expanded CD8+ clones among the top 100 scalp clones were significantly decreased by tofacitinib. Resident alphabeta T cells in normal human skin are also sequenced, complicating scalp TCR repertoire analysis, unlike mouse skin dominated by gammadelta T cells. Compared with mice, TCR sequences shared between patients were less clear, possibly partly because of HLA diversity across the patient population. Higher clonality and more expanded CD8+ clones were observed in lesional scalp than in normal scalp, particularly in alopecia totalis/universalis, a finding suggestive of antigenic drive.

The time point label, read with the paper, signifies: 4 weeks on oral tofacitinib. The treatment or condition label on this specimen signifies: oral pan-JAK inhibitor, 5-10 mg twice daily. Lesional scalp punch biopsies and peripheral blood were collected from alopecia areata patients. After PBMCs were isolated by density centrifugation and stained for CD3, CD4 and CD8, a FACSAria was used to sort CD4+ and CD8+ T cells. The library was produced with the immunoSEQ multiplex PCR assay. For TCR sequencing, RNA was extracted from every sample and reverse transcribed into cDNA to serve as template. SuperScript III was used to make first-strand cDNA, primed with a 2:1 mix of oligo-dT and random hexamers. A synthetic immune receptor repertoire was used to measure amplification bias, and any remaining bias was corrected computationally. The source study handled its data this way. Raw reads were preprocessed to remove errors, and CDR3 was defined by IMGT conventions from the conserved cysteine to phenylalanine. To get clonality, Shannon entropy was normalized by log2 of the number of productive unique TCRs and the result was subtracted from 1. Scalp TCRbeta sequences were cross-referenced with sorted blood CD4 and CD8 repertoires so that the CD4 or CD8 identity of scalp clones could be inferred. Here the immuneACCESS table is served through TCRdb, limited to in-frame sequences with V and J called. Missing clones are a known gap in these copies; in checked studies unresolved V genes cover under half, and the rest lacks a known reason. V, J and clone size derive from that table, while D and trimming were established from the DNA sequence. The table for this sample lists about 140,000 clones; 82% of them were counted only once. Of the sample, around 25% falls within the top ten clones.

The source is a human donor with alopecia areata. The sequences come from CD8+ T cells sorted from blood, collected at week 4, from a patient treated with tofacitinib.

The CDR3 reads CASAPGFGTEAFF. Here is the DNA: TGTGCCAGCGCCCCAGGGTTTGGCACTGAAGCTTTCTTT. The V and J segments used are TRBV27 and TRBJ1-1, and TRBD1 may be the D gene, going by 5 matching bases. The CDR3 holds 13 amino acids from the cysteine to the phenylalanine. Just the 39-base CDR3 DNA is kept, in frame starting at base 1. The junction carries 14 bases between V and J, which are trimmed by 8 bases and 4 bases respectively. In the germline V gene (reference sequence), CDR1 corresponds to MNHEY and CDR2 to SMNVEV.